Each of the 14 T cell receptor beta chains below was sequenced from the same sample in a study of T cells in Graves' hyperthyroidism and ophthalmopathy. It was RNA transcripts that yielded the amplified TCR beta CDR3 regions. An initial round of RT-PCR targeting the TCR CDR3 relied on the HTBI primer set. MiXCR was run by TCRdb on the multiplex PCR reads, yielding one entry per CDR3 protein. Here the sample spans around 720,000 distinct CDR3 sequences, about 35% being singletons. The sequenced material came from blood. All receptors come from a woman between 40 and 55 years old with Graves' hyperthyroidism.

Of note for this clonotype: It may be a read error: a sequence one base away is much more abundant. The chain recombines TRBV19 with TRBJ2-2, with D possibly matching TRBD1 (6 bases). Deletions cut 3 bases from V and 7 bases from J, with 9 bases between. The CDR3 sequence is 13 residues long. The V gene's germline CDR1 is LNHDA and CDR2 SQIVND (reference sequence). The CDR3 DNA follows: TGTGCCAGTAGTATTCCAGGGGACGGGGAGCTGTTTTTT. It codes for CASSIPGDGELFF.

The chain links TRBV5-4 to TRBJ1-2, with TRBD1 matching 7 bases. This CDR3 is 15 amino acids long. The germline gives CDR1 SGHNT, CDR2 YYREEE (reference sequence). With 2 bases clipped from V and 4 bases from J, the junction kept 8 bases outside the gene matches. This chain's CDR3 is CASSFSTGFAYGYTF. DNA for the CDR3: TGTGCCAGCAGCTTCTCGACAGGGTTCGCCTATGGCTACACCTTC.

The chain couples TRBV10-1 to TRBJ1-2; D remains unclear. This CDR3 has 12 amino acids. Trimming pared 2 bases from V and 6 bases from J, leaving 7 bases between. CDR1 and CDR2 (germline): WNHNN, SYGVQD (reference sequence). The CDR3 nucleotides read TGCGCCAGCAGTGAGAGGGAGGATGGCTACACCTTC. Its protein is CASSEREDGYTF.

There are a few counts of this clonotype. The chain is built from TRBV6-5 and TRBJ1-6; unclear D gene. Trimming shortened V by 5 bases and J by 3 bases, and 11 bases separated the two germline ends. The CDR3 length is 15 residues. The V gene's germline CDR1 is MNHEY and CDR2 SVGAGI. For the CDR3, the DNA is TGTGCCAGCAGTCCGCATTCGGGCTATAATTCACCCCTCCACTTT. Amino acid sequence: CASSPHSGYNSPLHF.

This clonotype was seen only a few times. The gene calls are TRBV12-3 or TRBV12-4 and TRBJ2-7; TRBD2 matches at 9 bases. This CDR3 is 15 amino acids long. V gave up 4 bases and J gave up 1 base; unmatched junction bases: 5. As DNA, the CDR3 is TGTGCCAGCAGTTCTGCGGGAGGGGTATCCTACGAGCAGTACTTC. It specifies CASSSAGGVSYEQYF.

This clonotype appeared many times. The chain combines TRBV10-3 with TRBJ2-7; 9 bases match TRBD1. The germline CDR1 and CDR2 sequences are ENHRY and SYGVKD. J lost 5 bases, V lost 4 bases, and 9 bases had no gene match. CDR3 length: 15 amino acids. The CDR3 nucleotides read TGTGCCATCAGTGGCACCGGGACAGGGAAGGACGAGCAGTACTTC. Encoded protein: CAISGTGTGKDEQYF.

This clonotype was recorded many times. The chain has TRBV9 and TRBJ1-4, with D tentatively TRBD1 (5 bases). Trimming removed 0 bases at V and 3 bases at J, with 9 bases between. Per germline, CDR1 SGDLS and CDR2 YYNGEE. The CDR3 consists of 15 residues. CDR3 nucleotide sequence: TGTGCCAGCAGCGTAGGTTTGGGGGCTAATGAAAAACTGTTTTTT. Amino acids: CASSVGLGANEKLFF. The full variable domain, with the rest looked up from reference TRBV9 and TRBJ1-4, is DSGVTQTPKHLITATGQRVTLRCSPRSGDLSVYWYQQSLDQGLQFLIQYYNGEERAKGNILERFSAQQFPDLHSELNLSSLELGDSALYFCASSVGLGANEKLFFGSGTQLSVL.

This clonotype was recorded at least ten times. This rearrangement joins TRBV25-1 to TRBJ1-2; D is possibly TRBD1 (6 bases). V was pared by 1 base and J by 3 bases, with 9 bases between. CDR1 and CDR2 (germline): MGHDK, SYGVNS. This CDR3 is 14 amino acids long. CDR3 sequence (DNA): TGTGCCAGCAGTGAATCATGGACAGACTATGGCTACACCTTC. Protein sequence: CASSESWTDYGYTF.

Many counts were recorded for this clonotype. The chain is built from TRBV10-3 and TRBJ1-6; D is possibly TRBD1 (5 bases). Germline loops: CDR1 ENHRY, CDR2 SYGVKD. Trimming pared 5 bases from V and 6 bases from J, leaving 11 bases between. This CDR3 is 14 amino acids long. CDR3 bases: TGTGCCATCAGTCTGACAGATGGTAATTCACCCCTCCACTTT. Encoded protein: CAISLTDGNSPLHF.

On this clonotype: A much larger clone sits a single nucleotide away, making a read error possible. V and J are TRBV2 and TRBJ1-3; possible D gene TRBD1, 5 bases. CDR3 length: 17 amino acids. V was trimmed by 6 bases and J by 2 bases, leaving 20 bases between them. Germline assignment: CDR1 SNHLY and CDR2 FYNNEI. The CDR3 nucleotides read TGTGCCAGCAGGTACACTTTAGGGACCGGCGCTGGAAACACCATATATTTT. Translated: CASRYTLGTGAGNTIYF.

This chain connects TRBV19 to TRBJ1-4, with D possibly matching TRBD1 (6 bases). Germline-derived CDR1 and CDR2 are LNHDA and SQIVND (reference sequence). The CDR3 has 14 amino acids. V shed 4 bases and J shed 8 bases, with 14 bases lying between them. CDR3 loop: CASSTHDRSEKLFF. The DNA of the CDR3 is TGTGCCAGTAGTACCCACGACAGGAGCGAAAAACTGTTTTTT.

The chain has TRBV7-9 and TRBJ1-5; TRBD1 is a possible D gene (6 bases). This CDR3 is 11 amino acids long. V lost 5 bases, J lost 12 bases, and 11 bases lay in between. CDR1 is SEHNR, CDR2 FQNEAQ, per germline (reference sequence). Here the CDR3 reads CASSEGVVQHF. The CDR3 DNA sequence: TGTGCCAGCAGCGAGGGGGTGGTCCAGCATTTT.

This chain uses TRBV5-5 with TRBJ2-7, with D perhaps given as TRBD1 or TRBD2 (5 bases each). In germline, CDR1 is SGHKS, CDR2 YYEKEE (reference sequence). The CDR3 is 15 residues long. Trimming took off 4 bases at V and 0 bases at J, with 14 bases between the two ends. The CDR3 region has the DNA TGTGCCAGCAGCCGTACCGGGACGGACTCCTACGAGCAGTACTTC. Translating it yields CASSRTGTDSYEQYF.

This clonotype has ten or more counts. J is TRBJ1-4 and V is TRBV7-9; TRBD1 is a possible D gene (5 bases). Trimming shortened V by 5 bases and J by 7 bases, and 17 bases separated the two germline ends. The germline gives CDR1 SEHNR, CDR2 FQNEAQ (reference sequence). This CDR3 comprises 15 residues. CDR3: CASSITQGGSEKLFF. The CDR3 DNA follows: TGTGCCAGCAGCATCACTCAGGGAGGGAGTGAAAAACTGTTTTTT.